Given below is one TCR beta chain in context. This specimen belongs to a study of cytomegalovirus exposure and HLA in healthy donors. The germline gives CDR1 MNHEY, CDR2 SVGAGI. This CDR3 is 14 amino acids long. Unmatched junction bases numbered 6, after V lost 5 bases and J lost 6 bases. PCR primers comprised 60 Vbeta and 13 Jbeta primers. Sequencing used immunoSEQ multiplex PCR; TCRdb keeps in-frame clones, though not all of them. The data hold some 140,000 clones, with approximately 90% observed a single time. Input material: PBMCs. The clonotype comes from a woman in her 30s in good health and CMV-seronegative. This rearrangement joins TRBV6-5 to TRBJ2-1, with 8 bases identical to TRBD2. CDR3 DNA sequence: TGTGCCAGCAGTCCCGGGACTAGGTTCAATGAGCAGTTCTTC. Translated: CASSPGTRFNEQFF.